The 24 T cell receptor beta chains below come from one sample, sequenced in a study of OX40 agonist ivuxolimab in advanced cancers. The data were produced by immunoSEQ multiplex PCR, yet TCRdb's version contains in-frame clones alone and is incomplete. The table lists approximately 94,000 clones, around nine tenths of them singletons, with about 0.15% in the top ten. This specimen consisted of CD4+ or CD8+ T cells sorted from blood, obtained in a trial of the OX40 agonist ivuxolimab. The origin of the receptors is an adult with an advanced solid tumor such as melanoma, head and neck, liver or kidney cancer.

V gene TRBV9 combines with J gene TRBJ2-1, with a weak D call TRBD1 (6 bases). Germline V gene data show CDR1 as SGDLS and CDR2 as YYNGEE. V lost 0 bases and J 3 bases, leaving 7 bases between the germline ends. The CDR3 length is 14 residues. The CDR3 reads CASSVGDNYNEQFF. CDR3 bases: TGTGCCAGCAGCGTAGGGGACAACTACAATGAGCAGTTCTTC.

This clone has a handful of counts. The chain has TRBV30 and TRBJ1-2, with no clear D. The CDR3 runs 13 residues. Looked up from germline, CDR1 is GTSNPN and CDR2 is SVGIG (reference sequence). V dropped 0 bases and J dropped 5 bases, with 10 bases sitting between them. The CDR3 DNA reads TGTGCCTGGAGTGTAGAACCTCTGTATGGCTACACCTTC. It is translated as CAWSVEPLYGYTF.

The J gene is TRBJ2-4, the V gene TRBV23-1; D is possibly TRBD1 or TRBD2 (6 bases each). TRBV23-1 counts as an open reading frame of uncertain function. The CDR3 is 14 residues long. Trimming removed 8 bases at V and 3 bases at J, with 14 bases between. The CDR3 here is CASRRGVGKNIQYF. CDR3 DNA sequence: TGCGCCAGCCGAAGGGGGGTCGGCAAAAACATTCAGTACTTC.

The rearrangement links TRBV27 to TRBJ2-7; the D is unclear. This CDR3 has 13 residues. Germline values: CDR1 MNHEY, CDR2 SMNVEV (reference sequence). Trimming stripped 4 bases from V and 2 bases from J, with 9 bases between. CDR3 sequence: CASSSAWAYEQYF. The DNA of the CDR3 is TGTGCCAGCAGTTCGGCCTGGGCCTACGAGCAGTACTTC.

The rearrangement joins TRBV7-9 to TRBJ1-2, with D maybe TRBD1 (6 bases). The length of the CDR3 is 14 residues. Trimming took 7 bases from V and 8 from J, leaving 20 bases between them. Germline V gene lookup returns CDR1 SEHNR and CDR2 FQNEAQ (reference sequence). Here the CDR3 reads CASKEWTAEGGYTF. The CDR3 DNA reads TGTGCCAGCAAAGAATGGACAGCCGAGGGCGGCTACACCTTC.

In this sample, this clone turned up once. The chain employs TRBV28 and TRBJ1-2; the match to TRBD1 covers 11 bases. The length of the CDR3 is 15 residues. Germline CDR1 reads MDHEN; CDR2 reads SYDVKM. The ends lost 5 bases at V and 4 bases at J; junction bases unmatched: 6. The CDR3 loop is CASSQGTGGFYGYTF. In DNA form, the CDR3 reads TGTGCCAGCAGTCAAGGGACAGGGGGGTTCTATGGCTACACCTTC.

This chain links TRBV11-2 with TRBJ2-1; 10 bases fit TRBD2. The CDR3 has 16 amino acids. CDR1 is SGHAT and CDR2 is FQNNGV in the germline V gene. With 0 bases clipped from V and 8 bases from J, the junction kept 7 bases outside the gene matches. The CDR3 protein is CASSLDLASGSDEQFF. As DNA, the CDR3 is TGTGCCAGCAGCTTAGATTTGGCTAGCGGGAGCGATGAGCAGTTCTTC.

This clone occurred once. The chain employs TRBV5-1 and TRBJ2-1, with TRBD2 matching over 7 bases. The ends lost 4 bases at V and 4 bases at J; junction bases unmatched: 11. From germline, CDR1 is SGHRS and CDR2 YFSETQ. This CDR3 comprises 16 residues. The chain's CDR3 is CASSPFTSASYNEQFF. The CDR3 DNA sequence: TGCGCCAGCAGCCCCTTTACTAGCGCCTCATACAATGAGCAGTTCTTC.

This clone has a single count. The chain couples TRBV30 to TRBJ1-1; D ambiguous. CDR1 and CDR2 from the germline V gene are GTSNPN and SVGIG (reference sequence). This CDR3 contains 14 residues. Deletions cut 0 bases from V and 8 bases from J, with 16 bases between. This CDR3 reads CAWSVLPSAPEAFF. In nucleotides, the CDR3 is TGTGCCTGGAGTGTGTTACCCTCAGCTCCCGAAGCTTTCTTT.

V gene TRBV27 combines with J gene TRBJ1-1; no firm D call. CDR3 length: 15 residues. Germline V gene sequence: CDR1 MNHEY, CDR2 SMNVEV (reference sequence). V gave up 7 bases and J gave up 5 bases, with 20 bases separating them. CDR3 nucleotides: TGTGCCAGCACCCCCCGTTTCGAACCGTGGACTGAAGCTTTCTTT. Its protein is CASTPRFEPWTEAFF.

The V and J genes are TRBV5-4 and TRBJ2-7, with 12 bases matching TRBD1. Germline V lookup: CDR1 SGHNT, CDR2 YYREEE (reference sequence). V dropped 4 bases and J dropped 4; count of bases not matched to a gene: 6. CDR3 size: 15 residues. The DNA for the CDR3 is TGTGCCAGCAGCCTCGGGACAGGGGGCCAATACGAGCAGTACTTC. This encodes CASSLGTGGQYEQYF.

The chain is built from TRBV9 and TRBJ2-3; D tentatively reads TRBD1 or TRBD2 (6 bases each). The V gene's germline CDR1 is SGDLS and CDR2 YYNGEE. Trimming took off 4 bases at V and 2 bases at J, with 17 bases between the two ends. This CDR3 comprises 16 residues. The CDR3 sequence is CASSPAGGGPTDTQYF. Here the CDR3 DNA reads TGTGCCAGCAGCCCTGCCGGTGGGGGGCCCACAGATACGCAGTATTTT.

The chain joins TRBV5-8 to TRBJ1-5, with unresolved D. Deletions cut 0 bases from V and 0 bases from J, with 7 bases between. Germline-derived CDR1 and CDR2 are SGHTS and YDEGEE. The CDR3 runs 15 residues. In DNA, the CDR3 is TGTGCCAGCAGCTTGGGCCAGATTAGCAATCAGCCCCAGCATTTT. Translation gives CASSLGQISNQPQHF. Looking up the rest from reference TRBV5-8 and TRBJ1-5 gives the full variable domain: EAGVTQSPTHLIKTRGQQATLRCSPISGHTSVYWYQQALGLGLQFLLWYDEGEERNRGNFPPRFSGRQFPNYSSELNVNALELEDSALYLCASSLGQISNQPQHFGDGTRLSIL.

This chain connects TRBV19 to TRBJ2-1; D not resolved. Germline-derived CDR1 and CDR2 are LNHDA and SQIVND (reference sequence). Trimming removed 6 bases from V and 9 bases from J, with 9 bases in between. The CDR3 is 11 amino acids. The CDR3, as DNA: TGTGCCAGTAGGACCCTAGGTGAGCAGTTCTTC. Translated: CASRTLGEQFF.

J is TRBJ2-1 and V is TRBV19; no clear D gene. The CDR3 sequence is 14 residues long. V shed 1 base and J shed 3 bases, with 7 bases lying between them. The V gene's germline CDR1 is LNHDA and CDR2 SQIVND (reference sequence). The CDR3 here is CASSIGTSYNEQFF. The CDR3 DNA is TGTGCCAGTAGTATAGGGACGAGCTACAATGAGCAGTTCTTC.

This rearrangement joins TRBV5-1 to TRBJ1-2, with D perhaps matching TRBD1 (5 bases). Trimming shortened V by 1 base and J by 7 bases, and 14 bases separated the two germline ends. The CDR3 sequence is 14 residues long. The germline V gene has CDR1 SGHRS and CDR2 YFSETQ. The DNA for the CDR3 is TGCGCCAGCAGCTTGTCTCAGGGTCCAGGTGGCTACACCTTC. It encodes CASSLSQGPGGYTF.

The V gene is TRBV15, the J gene TRBJ2-2, with D possibly matching TRBD1 (5 bases). This CDR3 comprises 15 residues. V gave up 3 bases and J gave up 6 bases, with 14 bases separating them. CDR1 LNHNV and CDR2 YYDKDF come from the germline V gene (reference sequence). This chain's CDR3 is CATSSIIHRSGELFF. The CDR3, as DNA: TGTGCCACCAGCAGTATTATCCACAGGTCCGGGGAGCTGTTTTTT.

The chain couples TRBV30 to TRBJ1-6; weak D call: TRBD1 (5 bases). This CDR3 has 15 amino acids. V was cut by 2 bases and J by 8 bases, with 16 bases left in between. Looked up from germline, CDR1 is GTSNPN and CDR2 is SVGIG (reference sequence). The CDR3 loop is CAWSFGRRVYSPLHF. In DNA, the CDR3 is TGTGCCTGGAGTTTCGGGCGCAGGGTCTATTCACCCCTCCACTTT.

In the case of this clone: An end of the junction does not agree with germline; a read error may underlie this. The same CDR3 arises from other DNA sequences in this sample as well. The rearrangement uses TRBV5-1 and TRBJ2-5; D is ambiguous. The CDR3 length is 13 residues. Per the germline V gene, CDR1 is SGHRS and CDR2 is YFSETQ. CDR3 coding DNA: TGTGCCAGCAGCTTCGCAGGTTTAGAGACCCAGTACTTC. This translates into CASSFAGLETQYF.

This clone was found once. This sequence joins TRBV5-6 and TRBJ2-1; weak D call: TRBD2 (5 bases). The CDR3 is made up of 12 amino acids. Trimming took off 4 bases at V and 4 bases at J, with 6 bases between the two ends. Germline loops: CDR1 SGHDT, CDR2 YYEEEE. The CDR3 DNA follows: TGTGCCAGCAGCGGGAGATACAATGAGCAGTTCTTC. This sequence encodes CASSGRYNEQFF.

The chain combines TRBV30 with TRBJ2-3, with TRBD1 as a possible D gene (6 bases). The CDR3 has 14 residues. Trimming cost V 7 bases and J 1 base, with 15 bases left between them. Germline V CDR1 and CDR2: GTSNPN, SVGIG (reference sequence). In DNA form, the CDR3 reads TGTGCCTCCACGCAGGGGTCGCGCACAGATACGCAGTATTTT. Its translation is CASTQGSRTDTQYF.

The CDR3 sequence: CASSLNDVNYGYTF. The CDR3 region has the DNA TGTGCCAGCAGCTTAAATGACGTGAACTATGGCTACACCTTC. This sequence joins TRBV13 and TRBJ1-2, with D uncertain. With 2 bases removed from V and 2 bases from J, the gap between germline ends came to 9 bases. The germline gives CDR1 PRHDT, CDR2 FYEKMQ (reference sequence). This CDR3 comprises 14 residues.

V gene TRBV18 combines with J gene TRBJ1-1, with D unclear. The V and J ends lost 4 bases and 1 base respectively, with 7 bases between them. The CDR3 spans 13 residues. Germline loops: CDR1 KGHSH, CDR2 LQKENI. The CDR3, as DNA: TGTGCCAGCTCACAAGCCGGGAACACTGAAGCTTTCTTT. Its translation: CASSQAGNTEAFF. Based on the CDR3 plus reference TRBV18 and TRBJ1-1, the full variable domain is NAGVMQNPRHLVRRRGQEARLRCSPMKGHSHVYWYRQLPEEGLKFMVYLQKENIIDESGMPKERFSAEFPKEGPSILRIQQVVRGDSAAYFCASSQAGNTEAFFGQGTRLTVV.

The gene calls are TRBV7-3 and TRBJ2-3; D uncertain. V was pared by 5 bases and J by 1 base, with 10 bases between. CDR3 length equals 14 residues. Germline CDR1 is SGHTA and CDR2 is FQGTGA. CDR3 sequence: CASSRRMGTDTQYF. The DNA of the CDR3 is TGTGCCAGCAGCCGAAGGATGGGCACAGATACGCAGTATTTT.